What follows are 27 T cell receptor beta chains derived from one specimen sequenced in a study of CD8 T cells in ankylosing spondylitis. Each CDR3 protein gets one entry after TCRdb re-called the 5' RACE reads with MiXCR. The sample lists roughly 230,000 distinct CDR3 sequences; 15% to 20% were seen once. Sequences were obtained from blood, either unsorted or a sorted T cell fraction (not recorded which). Receptors were obtained from a male donor with ankylosing spondylitis or in good health (not recorded which).

The J gene is TRBJ2-5, the V gene TRBV5-1; possible D gene TRBD2, 6 bases. The CDR3 is 16 residues long. The germline V gene has CDR1 SGHRS and CDR2 YFSETQ. V lost 0 bases and J 0 bases, leaving 12 bases between the germline ends. DNA for the CDR3: TGCGCCAGCAGCTTGGGTGCGGGACCTCACCAAGAGACCCAGTACTTC. This translates into CASSLGAGPHQETQYF.

This clonotype came up a few times. J is TRBJ1-1 and V is TRBV19, with a tentative D call TRBD1 (6 bases). The germline CDR1 and CDR2 sequences are LNHDA and SQIVND (reference sequence). The CDR3 extends over 15 amino acids. The germline V and J ends were trimmed by 3 bases and 1 base, with 12 bases remaining between them. CDR3 sequence reads: CASSIDPQGNTEAFF. CDR3 sequence (DNA): TGTGCCAGTAGTATCGATCCACAGGGGAACACTGAAGCTTTCTTT.

This clonotype was detected only a few times. The CDR3 bases are TGTGCCAGCAGTACCCGACTAGCGGGAGGGGACAATGAGCAGTTCTTC. Translated, it gives CASSTRLAGGDNEQFF. This chain links TRBV12-3 or TRBV12-4 with TRBJ2-1, with TRBD2 matching over 14 bases. V trimming: 5 bases; J trimming: 5 bases; junction bases outside the gene matches: 5. The CDR3 loop spans 16 amino acids.

This clonotype has only a few counts. The chain has TRBV4-2 and TRBJ1-1, with D unresolved. The germline V gene has CDR1 LGHNA and CDR2 YNFKEQ. The ends were cut back, 1 base at V and 0 bases at J, with 6 bases in the middle. The CDR3 extends over 14 amino acids. Here the CDR3 DNA reads TGTGCCAGCAGCCAAGGGGAGTTGAACACTGAAGCTTTCTTT. It translates to CASSQGELNTEAFF.

This clonotype was seen repeatedly, ten times or more. CDR3 nucleotides: TGTGCCATCAGTGATCGGTCCGGAATAGATACGCAGTATTTT. Translated: CAISDRSGIDTQYF. This chain joins TRBV10-3 and TRBJ2-3; D unclear. Per the germline V gene, CDR1 is ENHRY and CDR2 is SYGVKD. This CDR3 contains 14 residues. V shed 3 bases and J shed 5 bases, with 12 bases lying between them.

This chain links TRBV5-6 with TRBJ2-1; 10 bases line up with TRBD1. CDR1 is SGHDT, CDR2 YYEEEE, per germline. The CDR3 consists of 14 residues. J was trimmed by 7 bases and V by 4 bases; bases with no gene match: 5. The CDR3 here is CASSTGQGTNEQFF. Here the CDR3 DNA reads TGTGCCAGCAGCACGGGACAGGGGACGAATGAGCAGTTCTTC.

At least ten counts were recorded for this clonotype. V is TRBV6-4 and J is TRBJ2-1; 8 nucleotides align to TRBD2. CDR1 MRHNA and CDR2 SNTAGT come from the germline V gene. The CDR3 is 13 amino acids. V was pared by 4 bases and J by 10 bases, with 6 bases of the junction left unmatched. CDR3: CASSGGLGREQFF. CDR3 DNA: TGTGCCAGCAGTGGGGGACTAGGCCGGGAGCAGTTCTTC.

V gene TRBV6-2 or TRBV6-3 combines with J gene TRBJ2-2, with D possibly being TRBD1 (6 bases). Trimming removed 3 bases at V and 0 bases at J, with 11 bases between. Germline assignment: CDR1 MNHEY and CDR2 SVGEGT. This CDR3 region has 16 residues. Here the CDR3 reads CASSYLQGPNTGELFF. The CDR3 DNA reads TGTGCCAGCAGTTATCTTCAGGGGCCGAACACCGGGGAGCTGTTTTTT.

The chain uses TRBV5-6 and TRBJ2-1; 7 nucleotides match TRBD2. The germline gives CDR1 SGHDT, CDR2 YYEEEE. The CDR3 sequence is 14 residues long. V was clipped by 0 bases and J by 7 bases; unmatched bases: 4. The CDR3 bases are TGTGCCAGCAGCTTGGACGGGAGGTCAAATGAGCAGTTCTTC. Encoded protein: CASSLDGRSNEQFF.

Note on this clonotype: At one end, the junction sequence differs from germline, possibly due to a read error. The chain has TRBV7-7 and TRBJ2-1; TRBD2 matches at 13 bases. The CDR3 extends over 16 amino acids. CDR1 is SSHAT, CDR2 FNYEAQ, per germline (reference sequence). DNA of the CDR3: TGTGCTAGCAGCTTAGAACTAGCGGGAGGGTACAATGAGCAGTTCTTC. Its protein product is CASSLELAGGYNEQFF.

The J gene is TRBJ2-2, the V gene TRBV29-1; TRBD2 agrees at 7 bases. Looked up from germline, CDR1 is SQVTM and CDR2 is ANQGSEA. CDR3 size: 12 residues. The chain's CDR3 is CTGGDGNGELFF. The CDR3 nucleotides read TGCACGGGGGGAGACGGGAACGGGGAGCTGTTTTTT.

The chain links TRBV27 to TRBJ2-1, with D unclear. Trimming removed 4 bases at V and 10 bases at J, with 17 bases between. The CDR3 has 14 amino acids. The V gene's germline CDR1 is MNHEY and CDR2 SMNVEV (reference sequence). The CDR3: CASSSPRSLGEQFF. The DNA of the CDR3 is TGTGCCAGCAGTTCCCCACGCAGTCTAGGCGAGCAGTTCTTC.

This chain uses TRBV7-3 with TRBJ2-7, with D uncertain. Trimming took 6 bases from V and 0 from J, leaving 12 bases between them. Germline V gene lookup returns CDR1 SGHTA and CDR2 FQGTGA. The CDR3 is made up of 14 amino acids. The CDR3 DNA reads as TGTGCCAGCAGGGCACTGAGCCTCTCCTACGAGCAGTACTTC. Amino acid sequence: CASRALSLSYEQYF.

This clonotype was counted at least ten times. The chain joins TRBV4-1 to TRBJ2-5; 8 bases align to TRBD2. CDR1 and CDR2 from the germline V gene are MGHRA and YSYEKL. CDR3 length: 14 amino acids. The ends lost 2 bases at V and 5 bases at J; junction bases unmatched: 4. CDR3 loop: CASSQTREGETQYF. CDR3 DNA: TGCGCCAGCAGCCAAACACGGGAGGGTGAGACCCAGTACTTC.

V usage is TRBV14 and J usage is TRBJ2-2; the D is unclear. V lost 3 bases and J 6 bases, leaving 8 bases between the germline ends. Per germline, CDR1 SGHDN and CDR2 FVKESK. The CDR3 is made up of 13 amino acids. The CDR3 is CASSQSSPGELFF. CDR3 sequence (DNA): TGTGCCAGCAGCCAGAGTTCCCCCGGGGAGCTGTTTTTT.

This clonotype was counted a few times. The rearrangement uses TRBV7-9 and TRBJ2-7; a possible D gene is TRBD1 (5 bases). Per the germline V gene, CDR1 is SEHNR and CDR2 is FQNEAQ (reference sequence). The CDR3 totals 14 residues. V lost 5 bases to trimming and J lost 2 bases, with 13 bases between them. The CDR3 loop reads CASSNLDSPYEQYF. The CDR3 nucleotides are TGTGCCAGCAGCAATCTCGACAGTCCCTACGAGCAGTACTTC.

V is TRBV5-6 and J is TRBJ2-7; 7 bases match TRBD1. With V trimmed by 3 bases and J by 4 bases, 7 bases remained unmatched. CDR1 and CDR2 from the germline V gene are SGHDT and YYEEEE. This CDR3 has 14 residues. The CDR3 is CASSSSGTVYEQYF. In DNA form, the CDR3 reads TGTGCCAGCAGCTCGTCCGGGACAGTATACGAGCAGTACTTC.

Comments on this clonotype: The junction departs from the called germline gene at one end, perhaps through a read error. The V gene is TRBV29-1, the J gene TRBJ1-1; weak D call: TRBD1 (5 bases). The germline gives CDR1 SQVTM, CDR2 ANQGSEA. This CDR3 has 14 amino acids. This chain's CDR3 is CNVEDLGPFGAAFF. The CDR3 DNA reads as TGCAACGTTGAAGATCTTGGTCCATTCGGGGCAGCTTTCTTT.

In its sample, this clonotype was seen many times. The rearrangement uses TRBV7-8 and TRBJ2-1, with D perhaps matching TRBD1 or TRBD2 (5 bases each). Germline-derived CDR1 and CDR2 are SGHVS and FQNEAQ. There are 12 residues in the CDR3. The ends were cut back, 7 bases at V and 9 bases at J, with 13 bases in the middle. For the CDR3, the DNA is TGTGCCAGCATGGGACCGGGGAGTGAGCAGTTCTTC. This codes for CASMGPGSEQFF.

This clonotype was seen many times. The chain links TRBV28 to TRBJ2-2, with D maybe TRBD1 (6 bases). In germline, CDR1 is MDHEN, CDR2 SYDVKM. The CDR3 covers 17 residues. Trimming shortened V by 7 bases and J by 0 bases, and 18 bases separated the two germline ends. CDR3 amino acids: CASTQFRDNTNTGELFF. The CDR3 coding sequence is TGTGCCAGCACCCAATTCCGGGACAACACGAACACCGGGGAGCTGTTTTTT.

The gene calls are TRBV20-1 and TRBJ2-1; 7 nucleotides line up with TRBD2. Trimming took 3 bases from V and 0 from J; bases not matched to a gene: 8. The CDR3 length is 16 residues. Germline loops: CDR1 DFQATT, CDR2 SNEGSKA (reference sequence). CDR3 amino acids: CSARGLAETSYNEQFF. The CDR3 nucleotides read TGCAGTGCTAGGGGGCTAGCGGAGACCTCCTACAATGAGCAGTTCTTC.

This clonotype was seen more than once but under ten times. The rearrangement joins TRBV29-1 to TRBJ1-2; the D gene is possibly TRBD1 (5 bases). Per the germline V gene, CDR1 is SQVTM and CDR2 is ANQGSEA. The V gene lost 5 bases and the J gene lost 8 bases, with 30 bases spanning the gap. The CDR3 runs to 17 residues. The DNA for the CDR3 is TGCAGCGTTCCCAACCGAGGGGCAGGACCGGATTTGGCAGGCTACACCTTC. This encodes CSVPNRGAGPDLAGYTF.

This clonotype has only a few counts. The chain combines TRBV7-2 with TRBJ2-1; D not resolved. The CDR3 is 16 residues long. Trimming pared 5 bases from V and 4 bases from J, leaving 18 bases between. Germline V gene sequence: CDR1 SGHTA, CDR2 FQGNSA. CDR3 bases: TGTGCCAGCAGCATTTATCCGGCAGGTAGATACAATGAGCAGTTCTTC. Translating it yields CASSIYPAGRYNEQFF.

This clonotype was seen a handful of times. For the CDR3, the DNA is TGTGCCAGCAGTTACACGACTCTCGAAAGGACGGGTTACGAGCAGTACTTC. Protein product: CASSYTTLERTGYEQYF. J is TRBJ2-7 and V is TRBV6-2 or TRBV6-3; no clear D gene. The V end was cut by 2 bases, the J end by 4 bases, with 21 bases between. This CDR3 comprises 17 residues. Germline loops: CDR1 MNHEY, CDR2 SVGEGT.

The chain combines TRBV5-6 with TRBJ2-1; 10 nucleotides align to TRBD2. The V segment lost 1 base and the J segment 5 bases; nucleotides outside the gene matches: 6. The CDR3 is 16 residues long. Germline loops: CDR1 SGHDT, CDR2 YYEEEE. CDR3 region: CASSLSPSGSHNEQFF. The CDR3, as DNA: TGTGCCAGCAGCTTGTCCCCTAGCGGGAGTCACAATGAGCAGTTCTTC.

In its sample, this clonotype was seen a few times. J is TRBJ2-7 and V is TRBV5-1, with 7 bases that match TRBD2. The germline V gene encodes CDR1 SGHRS and CDR2 YFSETQ. The CDR3 contains 14 residues. Germline trimming cut 4 bases from V and 0 bases from J; bases unmatched to any gene: 4. The CDR3 reads CASSPGRASYEQYF. CDR3 sequence (DNA): TGCGCCAGCAGCCCGGGGAGGGCCTCCTACGAGCAGTACTTC.

The CDR3 nucleotides read TGTGCCAGCAGCTTAACGTTCCTCATCGAGCAGTACTTC. Residues: CASSLTFLIEQYF. The chain joins TRBV7-3 to TRBJ2-7; unclear D gene. Germline V lookup: CDR1 SGHTA, CDR2 FQGTGA. The V gene lost 0 bases and the J gene lost 6 bases, with 9 bases spanning the gap. This CDR3 has 13 amino acids.